These T cell receptor beta chains were read from a single sample in a study of blood T cell repertoires in COVID-19. The repertoire was sequenced with immunoSEQ multiplex PCR; TCRdb's copy has only in-frame clones and lacks some. The sample carries 200,000 to 250,000 clones, around nine tenths recorded once. The specimen sequenced was peripheral blood. The receptor source for this set is a woman aged 55-70 years with acute or convalescent COVID-19. Both conserved end residues are part of each CDR3. The D gene is left open where the match is weak. Rows give clone size only sometimes, using once, few, many, or a class for an expanded clone.

V	size	D	J	CDR3	DNA
TRBV27	-	TRBD1	TRBJ2-7	CASSLGIGTGPEQYF	TGTGCCAGCAGTTTGGGAATCGGGACAGGCCCTGAGCAGTACTTC
TRBV6-5	-	-	TRBJ1-4	CASSYSSPREEKLFF	TGTGCCAGCAGTTACTCGTCCCCCCGGGAGGAAAAACTGTTTTTT
TRBV5-6	-	TRBD1	TRBJ2-2	CASSFSDRGHAGELFF	TGTGCCAGCAGCTTTTCGGACAGGGGGCACGCCGGGGAGCTGTTTTTT
TRBV28	-	-	TRBJ1-1	CASSPAGRTNTEAFF	TGTGCCAGCAGTCCTGCGGGACGGACAAACACTGAAGCTTTCTTT
TRBV2	-	TRBD1	TRBJ1-2	CASNRQGTNYGYTF	TGTGCCAGCAACAGACAGGGCACTAACTATGGCTACACCTTC
TRBV20-1	-	TRBD1	TRBJ1-6	CSASSGTGDSPLHF	TGCAGTGCTAGTTCCGGGACAGGGGATTCACCCCTCCACTTT
TRBV29-1	-	-	TRBJ2-1	CSASFSYNEQFF	TGCAGCGCTTCGTTCTCCTACAATGAGCAGTTCTTC
TRBV6-5	-	TRBD1	TRBJ1-1	CAIRQGAGEAFF	TGTGCCATACGACAGGGGGCGGGCGAAGCTTTCTTT
TRBV3-1/TRBV3-2	-	-	TRBJ1-2	CASSQDLNRANYGYTF	TGTGCCAGCAGCCAAGATCTGAACAGAGCTAACTATGGCTACACCTTC
TRBV18	-	-	TRBJ1-3	CASSPQGTGNTIYF	TGTGCCAGCTCACCCCAGGGGACTGGAAACACCATATATTTT
TRBV4-1	-	TRBD1	TRBJ2-5	CASSPGQFQETQYF	TGCGCCAGCAGCCCGGGACAGTTCCAAGAGACCCAGTACTTC
TRBV6-6	-	-	TRBJ1-5	CASSSSGDSNQPQHF	TGTGCCAGCAGTTCATCAGGGGATAGCAATCAGCCCCAGCATTTT
TRBV12-3/TRBV12-4	few	-	TRBJ2-7	CASVGPDYEQYF	TGTGCCAGCGTTGGGCCTGACTACGAGCAGTACTTC
TRBV12-3/TRBV12-4	once	-	TRBJ1-2	CASTSRTNYGYTF	TGTGCCAGCACCTCGCGGACTAACTATGGCTACACCTTC
TRBV7-2	-	-	TRBJ2-7	CASSSGEYEQYF	TGTGCCAGCAGCTCAGGGGAATACGAGCAGTACTTC
TRBV7-9	-	-	TRBJ2-6	CASSLGQAISGANVLTF	TGTGCCAGCAGCTTAGGCCAGGCTATCTCTGGGGCCAACGTCCTGACTTTC
TRBV24-1	-	TRBD2	TRBJ2-1	CATSDPTSGSYNEQFF	TGTGCCACCAGTGACCCGACTAGCGGATCCTACAATGAGCAGTTCTTC
TRBV19	-	TRBD1	TRBJ1-5	CASSPGTGGHQPQHF	TGTGCCAGTAGCCCAGGGACAGGGGGCCATCAGCCCCAGCATTTT
TRBV5-1	-	-	TRBJ2-2	CASSLAELNTGELFF	TGCGCCAGCAGCTTGGCCGAACTCAACACCGGGGAGCTGTTTTTT
TRBV11-3	-	-	TRBJ2-1	CASSAEASSYNEQFF	TGTGCCAGCAGCGCCGAGGCGAGCTCCTACAATGAGCAGTTCTTC
TRBV13	-	-	TRBJ1-3	CASSFYARSKGDSSGNTIYF	TGTGCCAGCAGCTTCTACGCGAGGAGCAAGGGGGATTCTTCTGGAAACACCATATATTTT
TRBV2	few	TRBD1	TRBJ2-5	CASSEATGGTETQYF	TGTGCCAGCAGTGAAGCGACAGGGGGAACGGAGACCCAGTACTTC
TRBV18	-	-	TRBJ1-2	CASSPSTGDYGYTF	TGTGCCAGCTCACCATCGACCGGGGACTATGGCTACACCTTC
TRBV3-1/TRBV3-2	-	TRBD2	TRBJ2-7	CASSQPGLAEYEQYF	TGTGCCAGCAGCCAACCGGGACTAGCGGAATACGAGCAGTACTTC
TRBV28	once	TRBD1	TRBJ1-2	CASSTDRTGRRYGYTF	TGTGCCAGCAGTACCGACCGGACAGGGAGGAGGTATGGCTACACCTTC
TRBV9	-	-	TRBJ1-2	CASRAGAHGYTF	TGTGCCAGCAGGGCGGGGGCGCATGGCTACACCTTC
TRBV3-1/TRBV3-2	-	-	TRBJ1-5	CASSQDAGGSNQPQHF	TGTGCCAGCAGCCAAGATGCGGGTGGTAGCAATCAGCCCCAGCATTTT
TRBV18	-	-	TRBJ2-1	CASSPGGYSSEQFF	TGTGCCAGCTCACCTGGGGGGTATAGCAGCGAGCAGTTCTTC
TRBV11-2	-	-	TRBJ1-6	CASSLGSHLRFISPLHF	TGTGCCAGCAGCTTAGGTTCACATCTTCGATTTATCTCACCCCTCCACTTT
TRBV27	-	-	TRBJ1-5	CASSLSWGVYQPQHF	TGTGCCAGCAGTTTATCCTGGGGGGTGTATCAGCCCCAGCATTTT
TRBV5-5	-	TRBD1	TRBJ1-1	CASSLVQGVFTEAFF	TGTGCCAGCAGCTTGGTTCAGGGGGTTTTCACTGAAGCTTTCTTT
TRBV5-1	-	TRBD1	TRBJ1-1	CASSLPGQGYTEAFF	TGCGCCAGCAGCTTACCGGGACAGGGGTACACTGAAGCTTTCTTT
TRBV7-8	once	TRBD2	TRBJ2-1	CASSPGTSAYNEQFF	TGTGCCAGCAGTCCTGGGACTAGCGCTTACAATGAGCAGTTCTTC
TRBV6-6	-	TRBD2	TRBJ2-3	CASSYSLAGGEDTQYF	TGTGCCAGCAGTTACTCACTAGCGGGAGGGGAAGATACGCAGTATTTT
TRBV7-3	-	TRBD2	TRBJ2-2	CASSPSSGSLTGELFF	TGTGCCAGCAGCCCATCTAGCGGGAGTCTCACCGGGGAGCTGTTTTTT
TRBV9	-	-	TRBJ1-6	CASSVGGSGNSPLHF	TGTGCCAGCAGCGTAGGTGGCTCAGGGAATTCACCCCTCCACTTT
TRBV6-5	-	TRBD1	TRBJ2-7	CASRGTESYEQYF	TGTGCCAGCAGGGGGACAGAGTCCTACGAGCAGTACTTC
TRBV18	-	TRBD1	TRBJ1-6	CASSPGQGGPLHF	TGTGCCAGCTCACCCGGACAGGGAGGACCCCTCCACTTT
TRBV19	-	-	TRBJ2-3	CASSYRVRGDTQYF	TGTGCCAGTAGCTACAGGGTACGAGGGGATACGCAGTATTTT
TRBV7-2	-	TRBD1	TRBJ1-1	CASSEQGARLNTEAFF	TGTGCCAGCAGCGAACAGGGGGCTAGACTCAACACTGAAGCTTTCTTT
TRBV5-1	-	-	TRBJ1-4	CASSLRGLNEKLFF	TGCGCCAGCAGCTTGAGAGGGCTTAATGAAAAACTGTTTTTT
TRBV18	-	-	TRBJ2-7	CASSPDPLRGEQYF	TGTGCCAGCTCACCCGATCCCCTCAGGGGCGAGCAGTACTTC
TRBV2	-	-	TRBJ2-1	CASSRTGLDEQFF	TGTGCCAGCAGTAGAACAGGGTTGGATGAGCAGTTCTTC
TRBV6-5	-	-	TRBJ1-2	CASSYGRYGYTF	TGTGCCAGCAGTTACGGCCGATATGGCTACACCTTC
TRBV29-1	-	TRBD1	TRBJ1-2	CSVRTGIDGYTF	TGCAGCGTGCGGACAGGGATCGATGGCTACACCTTC
TRBV5-1	-	TRBD2	TRBJ2-1	CASSLRGPGLADNEQFF	TGCGCCAGCAGCTTGAGAGGGCCGGGACTAGCGGACAATGAGCAGTTCTTC
TRBV7-9	-	-	TRBJ1-5	CASSQGSNQPQHF	TGTGCCAGCAGCCAGGGGTCAAATCAGCCCCAGCATTTT
TRBV19	-	TRBD1	TRBJ1-1	CASSPDRGMGNTEAFF	TGTGCCAGTAGTCCAGACAGGGGCATGGGTAACACTGAAGCTTTCTTT
TRBV19	-	TRBD1	TRBJ2-1	CASSGQGLYNEQFF	TGTGCCAGTAGTGGACAGGGGTTATACAATGAGCAGTTCTTC
TRBV9	once	-	TRBJ2-1	CASSGGVYNEQFF	TGTGCCAGCAGCGGAGGAGTCTACAATGAGCAGTTCTTC
TRBV6-2/TRBV6-3	-	-	TRBJ1-5	CASSQTVSNQPQHF	TGTGCCAGCAGTCAGACAGTTAGCAATCAGCCCCAGCATTTT